This T cell receptor (beta chain) was obtained from a study of T cells in Graves' hyperthyroidism and ophthalmopathy. Whole-study findings and limits: Among thyroid clonotypes expanded above 0.001, most also appeared in blood.

Template material for amplifying TCR beta CDR3 regions consisted of RNA transcripts. TCR CDR3 underwent first-round RT-PCR with the HTBI primer set. TCRdb reprocessed the multiplex PCR reads with MiXCR, giving one entry per CDR3 protein. This table has roughly 570,000 distinct CDR3 sequences, around 46% appearing once. Trimming removed 3 bases at V and 7 bases at J, with 14 bases between. The V gene's germline CDR1 is SGHTS and CDR2 YDEGEE. There are 13 residues in the CDR3. Concerning this clonotype: Its antigen remains unidentified.

Recently diagnosed hyperthyroidism of less than 2 months' duration affected patients aged 18 to 65. Thyroid ultrasound and orbital computed tomography, with clinical symptoms and serum thyroxine and TRAb, informed diagnoses. The TCR sequence derives from a woman younger than 30 with Graves' hyperthyroidism. Sequencing was carried out using peripheral blood or thyroid tissue (not recorded which). The J gene is TRBJ2-7, the V gene TRBV5-8; the D gene is possibly TRBD1 (6 bases). For the CDR3, the DNA is TGTGCCAGCAGCTGGGGGCCAGAAGGAGAGCAGTACTTC. It yields the protein CASSWGPEGEQYF.